The sequence of this TCR beta chain was determined in a study of tumor-infiltrating lymphocytes in primary liver carcinoma. Unsorted whole blood yielded the blood RNA, and germline DNA was also extracted. V was trimmed by 1 base and J by 1 base, leaving 10 bases between them. CDR3 length: 15 residues. Per the germline V gene, CDR1 is SGHNT and CDR2 is YENEEA. From roughly 500 ng total RNA, TCR beta cDNA was generated with a primer in the constant region. Sequencing libraries for TCR beta derived from three nested multiplex PCR rounds that used slightly modified ARM-PCR. Running 10 cycles apiece, the first two PCR rounds relied on TRBV1-TRBV30 forward primers together with a C-beta reverse primer. MiXCR, run by TCRdb on the multiplex PCR reads, gives a single entry per CDR3 protein. The sample carries 180,000 or so distinct CDR3 sequences, about 60% recorded once.

The origin of this receptor is a middle-aged man with primary liver carcinoma and hepatitis B virus infection. The rearrangement uses TRBV11-3 and TRBJ1-1, with unresolved D. The sample taken for sequencing was peripheral blood. For the CDR3, the DNA is TGTGCCAGCAGCTTAGGTAGCAGGAGGAACACTGAAGCTTTCTTT. Its protein product is CASSLGSRRNTEAFF.